These T cell receptor beta chains were read from a single sample in a study of blood T cells in healthy people across ages. Each CDR3 protein gets one entry after TCRdb re-called the 5' RACE reads with MiXCR. The sample lists about 670,000 distinct CDR3 sequences, approximately 52% occurring once. Sequencing was carried out using blood. These receptors all come from a woman of 80 years or more in good health. Both conserved end residues are part of each CDR3. The order of the fields is D gene, J gene, clone size, V gene, CDR3 DNA, CDR3 protein. D genes are given only for firm matches. The size entry is marked missing in some rows and otherwise reads once, few, many or a size class.

- | TRBJ2-1 | - | TRBV11-2 | TGTGCCAGCAGCCCCAATTACGGGGGTGGTGACAATGAGCAGTTCTTC | CASSPNYGGGDNEQFF
- | TRBJ2-7 | - | TRBV5-1 | TGCGCCAGCAGCTTGGGGGCTCAGGGGAGGGGAGAGCAGTACTTC | CASSLGAQGRGEQYF
TRBD2 | TRBJ2-1 | - | TRBV20-1 | TGCAGTGCGGGTAGCGGGACCTCCTACGAGCAGTTCTTC | CSAGSGTSYEQFF
- | TRBJ1-5 | - | TRBV20-1 | TGCAGTGCTACAGCACAGGCGTTTAGCAATCAGCCCCAGCATTTT | CSATAQAFSNQPQHF
- | TRBJ2-7 | many | TRBV19 | TGTGCCAGTAGAGTTCCCCGGACCTACGAGCAGTACTTC | CASRVPRTYEQYF
- | TRBJ1-1 | many | TRBV9 | TGTGCCAGCAGCCCTTCAGGTGGCACTGAAGCTTTCTTT | CASSPSGGTEAFF
- | TRBJ2-7 | - | TRBV6-5 | TGTGCCAGCAGTCGTCGCAGGGGCGAGCAGTACTTC | CASSRRRGEQYF
TRBD1 | TRBJ2-1 | - | TRBV19 | TGTGCCAGTAGTTCGAAACAGGGGGGCCTGAGGGAGCAGTTCTTC | CASSSKQGGLREQFF
TRBD1 | TRBJ1-1 | - | TRBV6-1 | TGTGCCAGCAGGGCAGGGGGCGCGTTTAATGAAGCTTTCTTT | CASRAGGAFNEAFF
- | TRBJ2-5 | few | TRBV10-3 | TGTGCCATCAGTGAGAGTGGGGCCCAAGAGACCCAGTACTTC | CAISESGAQETQYF
- | TRBJ2-5 | many | TRBV27 | TGTGCCAGCAGTTTACAGGGTTTCGGGGAGACCCAGTACTTC | CASSLQGFGETQYF
- | TRBJ2-3 | - | TRBV12-3/TRBV12-4 | TGTGCCACCCAGACCCCGAGGGGAGATACGCAGTATTTT | CATQTPRGDTQYF
- | TRBJ2-3 | many | TRBV5-1 | TGCGCCAGCAGCTCCGGGACTCCAGACACAGATACGCAGTATTTT | CASSSGTPDTDTQYF
TRBD1 | TRBJ1-1 | few | TRBV6-6 | TGTGCCAGCAGCCTGGACAGGGAGGACGGTGAAGCTTTCTTT | CASSLDREDGEAFF
TRBD1 | TRBJ2-5 | - | TRBV28 | TGTGCCAGCAGTTTACTCCTCGGGGACAGGGGATCGAAGACCCAGTACTTC | CASSLLLGDRGSKTQYF
TRBD2 | TRBJ2-5 | - | TRBV7-2 | TGTGCCAGCAGCTTAGGCATTGCTAGCGGGTTCCAAGAGACCCAGTACTTC | CASSLGIASGFQETQYF
TRBD2 | TRBJ2-3 | - | TRBV4-3 | TGCGCCAGCAGCCAAGATCGACTAGCGGAGTCAGATACGCAGTATTTT | CASSQDRLAESDTQYF
- | TRBJ2-3 | medium-sized | TRBV10-3 | TGTGCCATCAGTGCCCCGGAATATAGCACAGATACGCAGTATTTT | CAISAPEYSTDTQYF
TRBD1 | TRBJ1-2 | - | TRBV10-3 | TGTGCCATCAGGGGGACAGGGTATGGCTACACCTTC | CAIRGTGYGYTF
- | TRBJ1-1 | - | TRBV7-9 | TGTGCCAGCAGCTTACAGGTGGAAGCTTTCTTT | CASSLQVEAFF
- | TRBJ2-5 | once | TRBV7-2 | TGTGCCAGCAGCTCATACAGGATCGGGTACCAAGAGACCCAGTACTTC | CASSSYRIGYQETQYF
- | TRBJ2-2 | few | TRBV28 | TGTGCCAGCAGTTTATTTATGCCGAACACCGGGGAGCTGTTTTTT | CASSLFMPNTGELFF
- | TRBJ2-3 | - | TRBV3-1 | TGTGCCAGCAGCCAAGAGGGCACGTCCCAGTATTTT | CASSQEGTSQYF
TRBD2 | TRBJ2-3 | - | TRBV11-1 | TGTGCCAGCAGCTTCCCGGGGGGGCGGCCGTGGGCAGATACGCAGTATTTT | CASSFPGGRPWADTQYF
- | TRBJ2-2 | few | TRBV20-1 | TGCAGTGCGATACTAAGCGGCGGGCTGTTTTTT | CSAILSGGLFF
TRBD2 | TRBJ2-1 | once | TRBV20-1 | TGCAGTGCTAGATTACTAGCGGGGGGCTCGAGCTCCTACAATGAGCAGTTCTTC | CSARLLAGGSSSYNEQFF
- | TRBJ2-7 | many | TRBV2 | TGTGCCAGCAGTGCCCCGGACGTTGCCTACGAGCAGTACTTC | CASSAPDVAYEQYF
- | TRBJ1-2 | - | TRBV20-1 | TGCAGTGCTAGAGATGGAGGGACACCAGGGAGAAATGGCTACACCTTC | CSARDGGTPGRNGYTF
- | TRBJ2-3 | - | TRBV12-3/TRBV12-4 | TGTGCCAGCAGCCCCGTCGGCCCCATCACGCAGTATTTT | CASSPVGPITQYF
- | TRBJ2-7 | - | TRBV27 | TGTGCCAGCAGTCCGACCCGGGGGAGGATACGCAGGTACAATGAGCAGTACTTC | CASSPTRGRIRRYNEQYF
- | TRBJ2-2 | once | TRBV27 | TGTGCCAGCAAGAGGGATTACGACACCGGGGAGCTGTTTTTT | CASKRDYDTGELFF
- | TRBJ2-1 | many | TRBV9 | TGTGCCAGCAGCGTAGGAGCAGGGGACAATGAGCAGTTCTTC | CASSVGAGDNEQFF
TRBD1 | TRBJ1-2 | - | TRBV20-1 | TGCAGTGCTAGTCAGGGGGACTATGGCTACACCTTC | CSASQGDYGYTF
TRBD1 | TRBJ2-4 | many | TRBV27 | TGTGCCAGCAGCTTCCGCTTGACAGGGGGTGCCAAAAACATTCAGTACTTC | CASSFRLTGGAKNIQYF
TRBD1 | TRBJ1-1 | - | TRBV4-3 | TGCGCCAGCAGCCAAGTGGGACAGGGGTCCACTGAAGCTTTCTTT | CASSQVGQGSTEAFF
- | TRBJ1-4 | few | TRBV7-9 | TGTGCCAGCAGCTTAGGTCACAGCCTACATGCAACTAATGAAAAACTGTTTTTT | CASSLGHSLHATNEKLFF
TRBD2 | TRBJ2-1 | many | TRBV6-6 | TGTGCCAGCAGTTACCTCCCGCCTAGCGGGAGGGCCTTTAATGAGCAGTTCTTC | CASSYLPPSGRAFNEQFF
- | TRBJ2-3 | - | TRBV6-5 | TGTGCCAGCAGCCCTGGGTTAGAAGATACGCAGTATTTT | CASSPGLEDTQYF
- | TRBJ2-3 | few | TRBV28 | TGTGCCAGCAGTTCCCCCGGGGGATACCATACGCAGTATTTT | CASSSPGGYHTQYF
TRBD2 | TRBJ2-7 | - | TRBV20-1 | TGCAGTGCTAGACCCCAACTAGCGGGATTGAACGAGCAGTACTTC | CSARPQLAGLNEQYF
TRBD1 | TRBJ2-6 | - | TRBV3-1 | TGTGCCAGCAGCCAATTAACCGGGACAGGAAGCTCTGGGGCCAACGTCCTGACTTTC | CASSQLTGTGSSGANVLTF
- | TRBJ2-7 | - | TRBV29-1 | TGCAGCGTTGAGTATGGGGGCACCTACAATGAGCAGTACTTC | CSVEYGGTYNEQYF
- | TRBJ1-3 | - | TRBV7-9 | TGTGCCAGCAGCGCCTTATCGGGGGTCCTCAACACCATATATTTT | CASSALSGVLNTIYF
TRBD2 | TRBJ2-3 | many | TRBV20-1 | TGCAGTGCTAGAGTCGCTCTAGCGGGAGGTACGCAGTATTTT | CSARVALAGGTQYF
TRBD2 | TRBJ2-5 | - | TRBV12-3/TRBV12-4 | TGTGCCAGCACCCCCAGGACTAGCGGGAGTCCAGAGACCCAGTACTTC | CASTPRTSGSPETQYF
TRBD1 | TRBJ2-3 | - | TRBV27 | TGTGCCAGCAGGAGGGACAGGTTTTATCCTAGCACAGATACGCAGTATTTT | CASRRDRFYPSTDTQYF
- | TRBJ2-1 | - | TRBV7-8 | TGTGCCAGCAGCTTAGCCTGGGGGGACCGCTGGGACAATGAGCAGTTCTTC | CASSLAWGDRWDNEQFF
TRBD1 | TRBJ2-3 | once | TRBV7-9 | TGTGCCAGCAGCTGGGACAGTTCCACAGATACGCAGTATTTT | CASSWDSSTDTQYF
TRBD1 | TRBJ2-3 | many | TRBV28 | TGTGCCAGCAGTTTAGTTGGGCAGGGGGCGGTTAACACAGATACGCAGTATTTT | CASSLVGQGAVNTDTQYF
- | TRBJ2-7 | - | TRBV7-9 | TGTGCCAGCAGCTCCTCGGCCGCATACGAGCAGTACTTC | CASSSSAAYEQYF
- | TRBJ2-1 | many | TRBV7-3 | TGTGCCAGCAGCCACGGACTGGAGAACAATGAGCAGTTCTTC | CASSHGLENNEQFF
TRBD1 | TRBJ1-1 | few | TRBV20-1 | TGCAGTGCTAGAACTTTAGACAGGGGGCAGAACACTGAAGCTTTCTTT | CSARTLDRGQNTEAFF
- | TRBJ2-2 | many | TRBV29-1 | TGCAGCGTTGTACAGACCACCGGGGAGCTGTTTTTT | CSVVQTTGELFF
TRBD1 | TRBJ2-7 | - | TRBV9 | TGTGCCAGCAGCCCCCCCCCCGGACAGGGGGATTACGAGCAGTACTTC | CASSPPPGQGDYEQYF
- | TRBJ2-5 | - | TRBV2 | TGTGCCAGCAGTGTGGTGCTGGGCTTTGAGACCCAGTACTTC | CASSVVLGFETQYF
- | TRBJ2-3 | - | TRBV29-1 | TGCAGCGTGCGCGGGGATACGCAGTATTTT | CSVRGDTQYF